Shown below are 11 T cell receptor beta chains from a single sample sequenced in a study of cytomegalovirus exposure and HLA in healthy donors. The PCR used 60 Vbeta and 13 Jbeta primers. Clones were sequenced by immunoSEQ multiplex PCR, and TCRdb holds only the in-frame ones, with some missing. The sample has about 130,000 clones, around 85% seen once. Sequenced: PBMCs. The receptors were gathered from a boy younger than 18 in good health and CMV-seronegative.

This clone occurred a few times. The rearrangement joins TRBV7-9 to TRBJ1-1; D perhaps matches TRBD1 (5 bases). V lost 1 base, J lost 5 bases, and 11 bases lay in between. The germline V gene has CDR1 SEHNR and CDR2 FQNEAQ (reference sequence). CDR3 size: 14 residues. CDR3 bases: TGTGCCAGCAGCTTAGTGGAGGGGATGACTGAAGCTTTCTTT. Amino acids: CASSLVEGMTEAFF.

V gene TRBV29-1 combines with J gene TRBJ1-6; possible D gene TRBD1, 5 bases. The length of the CDR3 is 13 residues. The germline V gene encodes CDR1 SQVTM and CDR2 ANQGSEA. The V end was cut by 8 bases, the J end by 8 bases, with 16 bases between. The CDR3 loop is CSFRQAGDSPLHF. Here the CDR3 DNA reads TGCAGCTTCAGGCAGGCGGGGGATTCACCCCTCCACTTT. Supplemented by reference TRBV29-1 and TRBJ1-6, the full variable domain reads SAVISQKPSRDICQRGTSLTIQCQVDSQVTMMFWYRQQPGQSLTLIATANQGSEATYESGFVIDKFPISRPNLTFSTLTVSNMSPEDSSIYLCSFRQAGDSPLHFGNGTRLTVT.

This rearrangement joins TRBV5-1 to TRBJ1-1; TRBD1 matches 8 bases. The junction had 5 bases not matched to a gene; V was cut back by 3 bases and J by 4 bases. The CDR3 length is 14 residues. Germline V gene lookup returns CDR1 SGHRS and CDR2 YFSETQ. CDR3 protein: CASSWTTGGTEAFF. CDR3 nucleotides: TGCGCCAGCAGCTGGACCACAGGGGGCACTGAAGCTTTCTTT.

The V call is TRBV7-2, the J call TRBJ1-5; 9 bases fit TRBD1. The CDR3 is 16 residues long. Germline V gene lookup returns CDR1 SGHTA and CDR2 FQGNSA. V lost 3 bases to trimming and J lost 2 bases; unmatched junction nucleotides: 5. The CDR3 nucleotides read TGTGCCAGCAGCTTGGGACAGGGATGGGGCAATCAGCCCCAGCATTTT. The encoded protein is CASSLGQGWGNQPQHF.

The chain is built from TRBV12-5 and TRBJ2-2; 9 bases agree with TRBD1. The CDR3 spans 16 residues. Germline V gives CDR1 LGHNT, CDR2 FRNRAP. V shed 7 bases, J shed 8 bases, and the junction held 14 bases outside the gene matches. The CDR3 sequence: CASAPGQGLSPGELFF. DNA for the CDR3: TGTGCTAGTGCTCCGGGACAGGGTTTGTCTCCTGGGGAGCTGTTTTTT.

The rearrangement uses TRBV2 and TRBJ2-3; TRBD2 aligns across 9 bases. Germline assignment: CDR1 SNHLY and CDR2 FYNNEI. V dropped 6 bases and J dropped 0; count of bases not matched to a gene: 4. The CDR3 consists of 15 residues. The CDR3 here is CASRVAGASTDTQYF. In nucleotides, the CDR3 is TGTGCCAGCAGAGTAGCGGGAGCTAGCACAGATACGCAGTATTTT.

The chain uses TRBV2 and TRBJ1-1, with TRBD1 as a possible D gene (6 bases). Per germline, CDR1 SNHLY and CDR2 FYNNEI. The V gene lost 7 bases and the J gene lost 0 bases, with 27 bases spanning the gap. The CDR3 contains 19 residues. The CDR3 loop is CASIINMGDRPPLNTEAFF. The DNA for the CDR3 is TGTGCCAGCATAATTAATATGGGTGACAGGCCTCCCTTGAACACTGAAGCTTTCTTT.

In its sample, this clone was seen a few times. The chain has TRBV19 and TRBJ1-5; TRBD1 matches 8 bases. Germline-derived CDR1 and CDR2 are LNHDA and SQIVND (reference sequence). The CDR3 extends over 15 amino acids. Trimming at V came to 4 bases and at J to 6 bases, leaving 8 bases not matched to a gene. The CDR3: CASSTSGGASQPQHF. The CDR3 DNA sequence: TGTGCCAGTAGTACCTCAGGGGGCGCGAGTCAGCCCCAGCATTTT.

The rearrangement links TRBV27 to TRBJ2-5; 7 positions agree with TRBD1. With 5 bases clipped from V and 4 bases from J, the junction kept 4 bases outside the gene matches. Germline loops: CDR1 MNHEY, CDR2 SMNVEV (reference sequence). CDR3 length: 13 residues. Written as DNA, the CDR3 is TGTGCCAGCAGTGCCAACAGGGGAGAGACCCAGTACTTC. This sequence encodes CASSANRGETQYF.

This chain links TRBV30 with TRBJ2-7; TRBD1 aligns across 7 bases. J was trimmed by 4 bases and V by 0 bases; bases with no gene match: 3. Germline assignment: CDR1 GTSNPN and CDR2 SVGIG (reference sequence). The CDR3 is made up of 13 amino acids. The DNA for the CDR3 is TGTGCCTGGAGTGTGCAGGGGGTTTACGAGCAGTACTTC. Residues: CAWSVQGVYEQYF.

This clone was seen only once. The chain joins TRBV4-2 to TRBJ1-4; 9 bases align to TRBD1. The CDR3 is made up of 21 amino acids. Germline values: CDR1 LGHNA, CDR2 YNFKEQ. V lost 4 bases and J lost 5; bases outside the gene matches: 23. The CDR3 reads CASSPTHSIPGQGISNEKLFF. The CDR3, as DNA: TGTGCCAGCAGCCCAACCCACTCTATCCCGGGACAGGGCATATCCAATGAAAAACTGTTTTTT.